This T cell receptor (beta chain) was observed in a study of cytomegalovirus exposure and HLA in healthy donors. Regarding this clone: Its cognate antigen is unknown.

This table comes from immunoSEQ multiplex PCR, and its TCRdb copy is limited to in-frame clones, with some not included. The sample records about 170,000 clones, 86% being singletons. V dropped 5 bases and J dropped 6 bases, with 16 bases sitting between them. The CDR3 is 14 residues long. Germline CDR1 is LNHDA and CDR2 is SQIVND (reference sequence). Study results and limitations: Listed as cytomegalovirus-associated were 164 TCR beta chains. It was reported that the classifier diagnosed cytomegalovirus status with high specificity and sensitivity in both the original and validation cohorts. Specific recognition of CMV antigens was confirmed in vitro for a few chains (all CMV-associated). Subsequent analysis found a tendency for first-cohort TCR clusters to co-occur within the approximately 130 validation repertoires.

The chain is built from TRBV19 and TRBJ1-2; a possible D gene is TRBD1 (5 bases). The sample was PBMCs. The sequence came from a woman aged 25 to 39 in good health and CMV-seronegative. This CDR3 is CASSGRGVQNGYTF. The CDR3 nucleotides are TGTGCCAGTAGTGGAAGAGGGGTCCAGAATGGCTACACCTTC.